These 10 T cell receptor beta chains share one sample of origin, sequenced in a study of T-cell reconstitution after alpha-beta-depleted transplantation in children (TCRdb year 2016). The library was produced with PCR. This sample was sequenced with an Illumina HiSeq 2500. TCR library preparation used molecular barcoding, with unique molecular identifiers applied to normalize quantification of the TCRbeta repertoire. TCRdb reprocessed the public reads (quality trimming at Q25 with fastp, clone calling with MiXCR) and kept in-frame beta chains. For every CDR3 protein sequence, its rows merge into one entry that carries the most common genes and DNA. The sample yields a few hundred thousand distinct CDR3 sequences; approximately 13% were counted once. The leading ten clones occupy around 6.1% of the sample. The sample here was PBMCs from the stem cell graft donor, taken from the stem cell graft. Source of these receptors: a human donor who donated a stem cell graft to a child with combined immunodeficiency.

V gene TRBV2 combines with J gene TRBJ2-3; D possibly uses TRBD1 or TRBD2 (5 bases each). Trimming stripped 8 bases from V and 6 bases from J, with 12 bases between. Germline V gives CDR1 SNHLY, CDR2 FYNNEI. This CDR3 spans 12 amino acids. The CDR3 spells CASGGQRDTQYF. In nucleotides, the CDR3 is TGTGCCAGCGGGGGTCAGAGGGATACGCAGTATTTT.

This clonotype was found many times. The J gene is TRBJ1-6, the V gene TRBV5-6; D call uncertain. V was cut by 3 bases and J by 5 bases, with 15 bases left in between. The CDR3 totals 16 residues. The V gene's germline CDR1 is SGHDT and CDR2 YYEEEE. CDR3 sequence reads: CASSSRLPGDNSPLHF. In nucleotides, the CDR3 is TGTGCCAGCAGCTCCAGACTCCCTGGGGATAATTCACCCCTCCACTTT.

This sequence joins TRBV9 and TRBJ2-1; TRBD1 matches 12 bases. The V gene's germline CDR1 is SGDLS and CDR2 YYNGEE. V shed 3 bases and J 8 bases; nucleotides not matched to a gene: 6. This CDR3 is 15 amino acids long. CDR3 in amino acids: CASSGGQGAPDEQFF. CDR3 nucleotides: TGTGCCAGCAGCGGGGGACAGGGGGCGCCGGATGAGCAGTTCTTC. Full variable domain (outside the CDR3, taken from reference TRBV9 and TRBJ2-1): DSGVTQTPKHLITATGQRVTLRCSPRSGDLSVYWYQQSLDQGLQFLIQYYNGEERAKGNILERFSAQQFPDLHSELNLSSLELGDSALYFCASSGGQGAPDEQFFGPGTRLTVL.

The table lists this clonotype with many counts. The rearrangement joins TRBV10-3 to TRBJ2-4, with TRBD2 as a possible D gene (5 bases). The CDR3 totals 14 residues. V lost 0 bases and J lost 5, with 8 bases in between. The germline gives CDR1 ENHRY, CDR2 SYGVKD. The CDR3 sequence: CAISESKLENIQYF. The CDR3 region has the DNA TGTGCCATCAGTGAGTCCAAACTAGAAAACATTCAGTACTTC.

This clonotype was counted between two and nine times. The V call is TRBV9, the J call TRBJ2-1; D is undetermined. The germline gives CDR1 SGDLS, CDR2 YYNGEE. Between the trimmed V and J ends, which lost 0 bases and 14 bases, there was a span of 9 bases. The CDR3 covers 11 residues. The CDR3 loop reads CASSVGVEEFF. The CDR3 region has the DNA TGTGCCAGCAGCGTAGGGGTAGAGGAGTTCTTC.

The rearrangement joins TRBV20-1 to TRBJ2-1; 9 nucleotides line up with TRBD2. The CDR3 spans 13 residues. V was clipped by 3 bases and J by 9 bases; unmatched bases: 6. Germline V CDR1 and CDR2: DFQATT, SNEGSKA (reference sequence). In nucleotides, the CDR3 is TGCAGTGCTAGTAGGCGGGAGGGGGGTGAGCAGTTCTTC. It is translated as CSASRREGGEQFF.

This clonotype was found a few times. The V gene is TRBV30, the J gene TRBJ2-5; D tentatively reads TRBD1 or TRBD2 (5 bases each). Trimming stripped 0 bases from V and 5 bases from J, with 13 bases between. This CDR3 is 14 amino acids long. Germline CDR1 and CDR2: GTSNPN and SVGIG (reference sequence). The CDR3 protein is CAWSVLGVGETQYF. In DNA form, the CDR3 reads TGTGCCTGGAGTGTACTGGGGGTCGGCGAGACCCAGTACTTC.

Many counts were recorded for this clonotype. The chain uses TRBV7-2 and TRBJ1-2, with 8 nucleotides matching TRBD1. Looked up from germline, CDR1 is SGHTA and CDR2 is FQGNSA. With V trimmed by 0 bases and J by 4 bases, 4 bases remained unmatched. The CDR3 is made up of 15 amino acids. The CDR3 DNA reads TGTGCCAGCAGCTTAGCCTCACAGGGGGGCTATGGCTACACCTTC. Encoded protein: CASSLASQGGYGYTF. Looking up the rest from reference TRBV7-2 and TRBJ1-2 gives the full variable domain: GAGVSQSPSNKVTEKGKDVELRCDPISGHTALYWYRQSLGQGLEFLIYFQGNSAPDKSGLPSDRFSAERTGGSVSTLTIQRTQQEDSAVYLCASSLASQGGYGYTFGSGTRLTVV.

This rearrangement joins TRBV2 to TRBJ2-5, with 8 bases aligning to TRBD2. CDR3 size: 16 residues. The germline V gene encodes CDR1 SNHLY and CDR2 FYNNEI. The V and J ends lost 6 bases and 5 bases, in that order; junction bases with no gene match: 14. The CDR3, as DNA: TGTGCCAGCAGGGCTGGGACGGGAGGGCCTCTGGAGACCCAGTACTTC. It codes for CASRAGTGGPLETQYF.

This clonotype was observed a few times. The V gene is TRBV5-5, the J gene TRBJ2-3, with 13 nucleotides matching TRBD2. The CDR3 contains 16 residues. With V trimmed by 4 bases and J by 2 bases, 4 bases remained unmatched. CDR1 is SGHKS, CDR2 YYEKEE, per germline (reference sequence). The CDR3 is CASSGGLAGDTDTQYF. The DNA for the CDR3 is TGTGCCAGCAGCGGAGGACTAGCGGGGGACACAGATACGCAGTATTTT. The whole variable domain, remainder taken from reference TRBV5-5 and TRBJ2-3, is DAGVTQSPTHLIKTRGQQVTLRCSPISGHKSVSWYQQVLGQGPQFIFQYYEKEERGRGNFPDRFSARQFPNYSSELNVNALLLGDSALYLCASSGGLAGDTDTQYFGPGTRLTVL.